This TCR beta chain emerged from a study of cytomegalovirus exposure and HLA in healthy donors. Germline lookup yields CDR1 MNHNS and CDR2 SASEGT. This CDR3 has 15 residues. The PCR contained 60 Vbeta and 13 Jbeta primers. TCRdb keeps only in-frame clones here, not all; method: immunoSEQ multiplex PCR. The sample contains 150,000 to 200,000 clones, approximately 67% of which appear only once. Sequenced material: PBMCs. This clonotype was obtained from a man aged 35 to 55 in good health and CMV-seronegative. V and J are TRBV6-1 and TRBJ2-5; TRBD2 matches at 8 bases. TRBJ2-7 matches the DNA end more closely, so the J call is doubtful. CDR3 residues: CASSERGGGSYEQYF. In nucleotides, the CDR3 is TGTGCCAGCAGTGAACGGGGGGGCGGAAGTTACGAGCAGTACTTC.